Listed below are T cell receptor beta chains from one sample, sequenced in a study of cytomegalovirus exposure and HLA in healthy donors. The assay was immunoSEQ multiplex PCR, and TCRdb's table has in-frame clones only and misses some. There are roughly 80,000 clones in the sample; roughly 74% occur only once, and nearly 3.5% lies in the top ten. The specimen sequenced was PBMCs. The receptors come from a middle-aged man in good health and CMV-seronegative. Both conserved end residues are part of each CDR3. A D gene is named only where the DNA matches it firmly. Size tells how often a clone was seen (once, few, many) or the class of an expanded clone, and some rows leave it out.

V	size	J	D	CDR3	DNA
TRBV6-5	NA	TRBJ1-3	NA	CASSLLRGAGNTIYF	TGTGCCAGCAGCCTACTCAGGGGAGCTGGAAACACCATATATTTT
TRBV2	few	TRBJ2-5	TRBD2	CASSYRLAGALGEETQYF	TGTGCCAGCTCGTACCGACTAGCGGGGGCGCTGGGGGAAGAGACCCAGTACTTC
TRBV10-1	NA	TRBJ1-6	TRBD1	CASSETGGLNGSPLHF	TGCGCCAGCAGTGAGACAGGGGGACTTAACGGTTCACCCCTCCACTTT
TRBV5-4	NA	TRBJ2-7	NA	CASSLETRETYEQYF	TGTGCCAGCAGCTTGGAAACCAGGGAAACCTACGAGCAGTACTTC
TRBV29-1	NA	TRBJ1-1	NA	CSVDRSQANTEAFF	TGCAGCGTTGATAGGTCCCAGGCTAACACTGAAGCTTTCTTT
TRBV5-1	NA	TRBJ2-3	TRBD2	CASSLYGTSGGGDTQYF	TGCGCCAGCAGCTTGTATGGGACTAGCGGGGGAGGGGATACGCAGTATTTT
TRBV4-3	NA	TRBJ1-5	NA	CASSQDLGTGYQPQHF	TGCGCCAGCAGCCAAGATCTGGGCACAGGGTATCAGCCCCAGCATTTT
TRBV28	few	TRBJ1-5	NA	CASSANQPQHF	TGTGCCAGCAGCGCGAATCAGCCCCAGCATTTT
TRBV29-1	once	TRBJ2-3	TRBD2	CSEERGNTDTQYF	TGCAGCGAAGAGCGGGGAAACACAGATACGCAGTATTTT
TRBV10-3	NA	TRBJ1-2	TRBD1	CAIRTGAANYGYTF	TGTGCCATCAGGACAGGGGCCGCTAACTATGGCTACACCTTC
TRBV6-5	NA	TRBJ2-5	TRBD1	CASSYSRDREETQYF	TGTGCCAGCAGTTACTCTCGGGACAGGGAAGAGACCCAGTACTTC
TRBV6-1	few	TRBJ2-3	NA	CASKASALDTQYF	TGTGCCAGCAAGGCCAGCGCGCTCGATACGCAGTATTTT
TRBV27	NA	TRBJ2-1	NA	CASSPGRYEQFF	TGTGCCAGCAGTCCCGGTCGCTATGAGCAGTTCTTC
TRBV12-5	NA	TRBJ2-3	NA	CASGGLVTQYF	TGTGCTAGTGGGGGGCTGGTTACGCAGTATTTT
TRBV19	NA	TRBJ1-2	TRBD1	CASSTQGVLDYGYTF	TGTGCCAGTAGTACCCAGGGGGTATTGGACTATGGCTACACCTTC
TRBV4-1	few	TRBJ1-2	NA	CASSQPTGLRYRGYTF	TGCGCCAGCAGCCAACCTACAGGGCTCAGGTATAGAGGCTACACCTTC
TRBV7-3	NA	TRBJ2-1	TRBD2	CASSPTLAGGEQFF	TGTGCCAGCAGCCCAACCCTAGCGGGAGGAGAGCAGTTCTTC
TRBV7-8	NA	TRBJ1-2	NA	CASSLMPANYGYTF	TGTGCCAGCAGCTTAATGCCGGCTAACTATGGCTACACCTTC
TRBV5-1	NA	TRBJ2-1	TRBD1	CASSLTGDYNEQFF	TGCGCCAGCAGCTTGACAGGGGATTACAATGAGCAGTTCTTC
TRBV9	NA	TRBJ1-6	TRBD1	CASSRTGTAHNSPLHF	TGTGCCAGCAGCAGGACGGGGACAGCTCATAATTCACCCCTCCACTTT
TRBV11-1	few	TRBJ2-3	NA	CASSLGTLITDTQYF	TGTGCCAGCAGCTTGGGGACTCTTATCACAGATACGCAGTATTTT
TRBV11-3	few	TRBJ2-2	TRBD1	CASSPGTGWNTGELFF	TGTGCCAGCAGCCCAGGGACAGGTTGGAACACCGGGGAGCTGTTTTTT
TRBV6-4	few	TRBJ2-1	TRBD2	CASSGTSGGEQFF	TGTGCCAGCAGCGGGACTAGCGGGGGGGAGCAGTTCTTC
TRBV7-2	NA	TRBJ1-5	NA	CATQDSNQPQHF	TGTGCCACACAGGATAGCAATCAGCCCCAGCATTTT
TRBV11-2	NA	TRBJ1-2	NA	CASSSPRQPYGYTF	TGTGCCAGCAGCTCTCCCAGACAGCCCTATGGCTACACCTTC